The following is a T cell receptor beta chain sequence with its context. The CDR3 has 18 residues. Germline V lookup: CDR1 MNHEY, CDR2 SMNVEV (reference sequence). V lost 4 bases and J lost 5, with 24 bases in between. These data come from a study of technical replicates of blood from a handful of donors. Some clones are missing from TCRdb's copy, which holds only in-frame ones; the method was immunoSEQ multiplex PCR. In the table there are approximately 79,000 clones, about 97% of which are singletons. This TCR came from a human donor in good health. The sequencing sample was made of T cells isolated from PBMCs. The chain has TRBV27 and TRBJ1-5; D is perhaps TRBD1 (5 bases). The CDR3 sequence: CASSSKPISAGLDQPQHF. DNA for the CDR3: TGTGCCAGCAGTTCCAAACCGATATCGGCAGGGCTAGATCAGCCCCAGCATTTT.